This T cell receptor beta chain appears in the sequencing data of a study of control samples from healthy donors and cancer patients. Assay used: immunoSEQ multiplex PCR; TCRdb lists only in-frame clones, some missing. The data contain around 55,000 clones, nearly 90% of them seen just once; the ten biggest clones take up approximately 4%. There are 16 residues in the CDR3. With 3 bases removed from V and 6 bases from J, the gap between germline ends came to 21 bases. CDR1 and CDR2 from the germline V gene are SGHAT and FQNNGV. The sequence was obtained from a man in his fifties in good health. The sequenced sample consisted of blood. The rearrangement links TRBV11-2 to TRBJ2-7, with no clear D. CDR3 sequence (DNA): TGTGCCAGCAGCTTTTCACCCCCTCAACCCGGCGCCGAGCAGTACTTC. It is translated as CASSFSPPQPGAEQYF.